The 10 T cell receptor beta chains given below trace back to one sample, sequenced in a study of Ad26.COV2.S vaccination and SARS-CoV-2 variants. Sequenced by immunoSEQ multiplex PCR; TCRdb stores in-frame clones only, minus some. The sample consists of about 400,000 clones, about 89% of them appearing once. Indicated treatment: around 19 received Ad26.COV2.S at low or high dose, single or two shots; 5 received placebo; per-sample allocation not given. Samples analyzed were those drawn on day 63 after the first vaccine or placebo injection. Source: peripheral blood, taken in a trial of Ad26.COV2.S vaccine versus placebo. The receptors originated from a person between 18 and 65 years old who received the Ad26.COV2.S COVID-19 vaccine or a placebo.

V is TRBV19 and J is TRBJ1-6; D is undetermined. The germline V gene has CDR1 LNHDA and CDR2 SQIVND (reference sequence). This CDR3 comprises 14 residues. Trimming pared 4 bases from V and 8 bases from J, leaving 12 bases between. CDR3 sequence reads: CASSTALFHSPLHF. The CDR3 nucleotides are TGTGCCAGTAGTACAGCGCTTTTCCATTCACCCCTCCACTTT.

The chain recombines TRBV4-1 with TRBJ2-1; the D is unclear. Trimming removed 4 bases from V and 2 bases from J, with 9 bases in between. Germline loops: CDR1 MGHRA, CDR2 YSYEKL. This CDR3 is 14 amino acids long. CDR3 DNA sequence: TGCGCCAGCAGCCGGCGTTTCGCCTACAATGAGCAGTTCTTC. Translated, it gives CASSRRFAYNEQFF.

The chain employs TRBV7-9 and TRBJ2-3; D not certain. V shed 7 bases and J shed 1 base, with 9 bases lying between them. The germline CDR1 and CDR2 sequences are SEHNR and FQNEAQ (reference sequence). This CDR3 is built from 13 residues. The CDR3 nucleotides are TGTGCCAGCACCAGGACCCGCACAGATACGCAGTATTTT. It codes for CASTRTRTDTQYF.

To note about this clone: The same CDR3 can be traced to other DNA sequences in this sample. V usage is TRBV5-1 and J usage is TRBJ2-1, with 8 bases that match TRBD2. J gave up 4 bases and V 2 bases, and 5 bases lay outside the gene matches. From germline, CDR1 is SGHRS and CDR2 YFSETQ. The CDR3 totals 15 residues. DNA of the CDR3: TGCGCCAGCAGCTTTAACGGGAGGGGATACAATGAGCAGTTCTTC. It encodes CASSFNGRGYNEQFF. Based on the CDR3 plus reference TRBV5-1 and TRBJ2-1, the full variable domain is KAGVTQTPRYLIKTRGQQVTLSCSPISGHRSVSWYQQTPGQGLQFLFEYFSETQRNKGNFPGRFSGRQFSNSRSEMNVSTLELGDSALYLCASSFNGRGYNEQFFGPGTRLTVL.

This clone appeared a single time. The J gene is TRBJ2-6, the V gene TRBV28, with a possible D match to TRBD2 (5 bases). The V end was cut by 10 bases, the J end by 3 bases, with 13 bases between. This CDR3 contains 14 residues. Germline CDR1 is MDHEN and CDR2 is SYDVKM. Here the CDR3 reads CATTRAGGANVLTF. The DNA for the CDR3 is TGTGCCACCACGCGGGCGGGTGGGGCCAACGTCCTGACTTTC.

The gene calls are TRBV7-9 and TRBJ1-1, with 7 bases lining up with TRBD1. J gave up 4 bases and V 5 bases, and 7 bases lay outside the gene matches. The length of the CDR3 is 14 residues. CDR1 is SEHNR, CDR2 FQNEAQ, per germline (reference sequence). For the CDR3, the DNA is TGTGCCAGCAGCCAGGGGGGAAGGACCACTGAAGCTTTCTTT. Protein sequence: CASSQGGRTTEAFF.

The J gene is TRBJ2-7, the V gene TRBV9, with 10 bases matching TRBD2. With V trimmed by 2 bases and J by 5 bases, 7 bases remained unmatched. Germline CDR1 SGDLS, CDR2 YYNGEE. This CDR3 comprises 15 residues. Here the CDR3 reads CASSVLAGAGNEQYF. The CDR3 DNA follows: TGTGCCAGCAGCGTCCTAGCGGGAGCCGGCAACGAGCAGTACTTC.

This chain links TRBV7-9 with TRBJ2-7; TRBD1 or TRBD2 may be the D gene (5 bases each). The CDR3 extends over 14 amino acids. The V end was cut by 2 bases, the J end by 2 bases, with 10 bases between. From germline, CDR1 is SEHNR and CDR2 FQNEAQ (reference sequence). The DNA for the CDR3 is TGTGCCAGCAGCTTAACGGGGACCACCTACGAGCAGTACTTC. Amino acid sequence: CASSLTGTTYEQYF.

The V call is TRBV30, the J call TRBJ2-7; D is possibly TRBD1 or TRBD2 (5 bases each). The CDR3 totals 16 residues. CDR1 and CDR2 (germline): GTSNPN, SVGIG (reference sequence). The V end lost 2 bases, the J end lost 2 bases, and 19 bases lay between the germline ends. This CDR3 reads CAWSKASGTSPYEQYF. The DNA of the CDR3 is TGTGCCTGGAGTAAGGCTTCCGGGACGTCTCCCTACGAGCAGTACTTC.

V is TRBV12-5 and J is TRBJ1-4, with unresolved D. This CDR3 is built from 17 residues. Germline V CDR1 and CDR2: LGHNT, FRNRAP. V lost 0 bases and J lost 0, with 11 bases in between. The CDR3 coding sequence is TGTGCTAGTGGTTTGGTACGGGGTTGGGCAACTAATGAAAAACTGTTTTTT. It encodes CASGLVRGWATNEKLFF. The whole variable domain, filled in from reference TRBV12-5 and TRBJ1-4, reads DARVTQTPRHKVTEMGQEVTMRCQPILGHNTVFWYRQTMMQGLELLAYFRNRAPLDDSGMPKDRFSAEMPDATLATLKIQPSEPRDSAVYFCASGLVRGWATNEKLFFGSGTQLSVL.